A selection of T cell receptor beta chains follows, all from one sample in a study of CD4+ T cells in melanoma. Sequencing was performed with immunoSEQ multiplex PCR; in TCRdb, only in-frame clones are kept and a portion is missing. The profile shows roughly 110,000 clones, approximately 92% of them singletons. Sequences were obtained from peripheral blood. The receptors were sampled from a human donor with melanoma. CDR3s leave out the opening cysteine and the closing phenylalanine or tryptophan.

TRBV4-1	ASSQELGQGRYEQY
TRBV5-1	ASSLALVGGASYEQY
TRBV27	ASSSPRQNYGYT
TRBV5-1	ASSPGPEETQY
TRBV28	ASSPLDTGANVLT
TRBV23-1	ASSPLGWGETQY
TRBV5-4	ASSFKGAREKLF
TRBV6-6	ASRGGSGQSYEQY
TRBV4-2	ASSQSRDTSYEQY
TRBV7-9	ASSVGRGHQETQY
TRBV29-1	SGSSGDYNEQF
TRBV6-5	ASSYRLARDYEQY
TRBV5-6	ASSPRAGEGTEAF
TRBV7-2	ASSLVGNEKLF
TRBV6-5	ASSYVGGGRPQH
TRBV6-5	ASSYEDGYQPQH
TRBV6-5	ASSPSGGLYEQY
TRBV7-2	ASSQNRETEAF
TRBV11-3	ASSPRQASPLH
TRBV28	ASITRGAGANVLT
TRBV28	ASGSIGRGLTNEKLF
TRBV27	ASSPLGGTQY